The rows below give T cell receptor beta chains drawn from one sample of a study of T cell responses to AZD1222 COVID-19 vaccine. Profiling relied on immunoSEQ multiplex PCR, and the TCRdb table lists in-frame clones only, not all of them. The sample lists 100,000 to 150,000 clones, over 85% occurring once. Sequences were derived from peripheral blood, sampled on day 0 of AZD1222 vaccination. The receptors stem from an adult in good health. Both conserved end residues are part of each CDR3. Fields, in order: V gene, J gene, CDR3 protein.

V: TRBV5-4
J: TRBJ1-2
CDR3: CASSPMMGSYGYTF

V: TRBV7-9
J: TRBJ1-1
CDR3: CAGGGTEAFF

V: TRBV11-2
J: TRBJ2-5
CDR3: CASSLDYSGGQETQYF

V: TRBV6-5
J: TRBJ1-1
CDR3: CASTEDRGVTEAFF

V: TRBV5-1
J: TRBJ2-7
CDR3: CASSLSLAGGREQYF

V: TRBV3-1/TRBV3-2
J: TRBJ2-7
CDR3: CASSQGFEGARYEQYF

V: TRBV3-1/TRBV3-2
J: TRBJ1-2
CDR3: CASSPQSGGAGYTF

V: TRBV6-6
J: TRBJ1-2
CDR3: CASRAGTGNYGYTF

V: TRBV11-2
J: TRBJ2-7
CDR3: CASSYMPGQGLYEQYF

V: TRBV7-6
J: TRBJ2-1
CDR3: CASSLEAFPYNEQFF

V: TRBV2
J: TRBJ1-5
CDR3: CASRGTGFNQPQHF

V: TRBV18
J: TRBJ2-4
CDR3: CASSPSGQGGIQYF

V: TRBV7-9
J: TRBJ2-5
CDR3: CASSLTGVTETQYF

V: TRBV15
J: TRBJ2-5
CDR3: CATSRDLSDGETQYF

V: TRBV2
J: TRBJ2-2
CDR3: CASRETRGLFF

V: TRBV19
J: TRBJ2-1
CDR3: CASHSGGRNEQFF

V: TRBV20-1
J: TRBJ1-2
CDR3: CSARFGYTF

V: TRBV5-8
J: TRBJ2-7
CDR3: CASSLYVEQYF

V: TRBV18
J: TRBJ2-5
CDR3: CASSPQETQYF

V: TRBV19
J: TRBJ1-4
CDR3: CASRTQGGNEKLFF

V: TRBV18
J: TRBJ1-4
CDR3: CASSPPGIRKLFF

V: TRBV5-1
J: TRBJ1-1
CDR3: CASSPYGVNTEAFF

V: TRBV3-1/TRBV3-2
J: TRBJ1-1
CDR3: CASSQDWGRLNTEAFF

V: TRBV4-2
J: TRBJ2-5
CDR3: CASSQERLGSQETQYF

V: TRBV29-1
J: TRBJ1-2
CDR3: CSGGGTGGLGYTF

V: TRBV2
J: TRBJ1-5
CDR3: CASRLGQPQHF

V: TRBV2
J: TRBJ1-1
CDR3: CARIWDTEAFF

V: TRBV24-1
J: TRBJ2-2
CDR3: CATSDMLGFGGELFF

V: TRBV12-3/TRBV12-4
J: TRBJ2-7
CDR3: CASSPHRGEQYF

V: TRBV7-2
J: TRBJ1-6
CDR3: CASSLRRTGENSPLHF

V: TRBV5-1
J: TRBJ2-7
CDR3: CASSSTGTGFREQYF

V: TRBV6-4
J: TRBJ1-1
CDR3: CASSDSGGGHTEAFF

V: TRBV30
J: TRBJ2-7
CDR3: CAWSGGQTYEQYF

V: TRBV19
J: TRBJ1-4
CDR3: CASSPQRLANEKLFF

V: TRBV6-5
J: TRBJ2-3
CDR3: CASTSGSSGRDTQYF

V: TRBV2
J: TRBJ2-7
CDR3: CASSTRGGEQYF

V: TRBV6-5
J: TRBJ2-7
CDR3: CASSRSTGSDEQYF

V: TRBV30
J: TRBJ1-2
CDR3: CAWSNQGLTF

V: TRBV6-5
J: TRBJ1-5
CDR3: CASSYKTGDRNQPQHF

V: TRBV19
J: TRBJ1-1
CDR3: CASRGGRLDTEAFF

V: TRBV28
J: TRBJ2-2
CDR3: CASSFSDRAGELFF

V: TRBV19
J: TRBJ2-7
CDR3: CASSRGETGAGDPREQYF

V: TRBV28
J: TRBJ1-1
CDR3: CASRSEVDINTEAFF

V: TRBV30
J: TRBJ1-4
CDR3: CAWSSGGNEKLFF

V: TRBV5-5
J: TRBJ1-1
CDR3: CASSWTRGRDEAFF